The 30 T cell receptor beta chains below come from one sample, sequenced in a study of T cell responses to AZD1222 COVID-19 vaccine. Using immunoSEQ multiplex PCR, the repertoire was profiled, and TCRdb retains in-frame clones only, with some absent. The sample has under 170,000 clones, approximately 94% seen once. The material was peripheral blood, obtained on day 0 of AZD1222 vaccination. These receptors were obtained from an adult in good health.

The V and J genes are TRBV4-1 and TRBJ2-1; 7 bases agree with TRBD1. Trimming removed 4 bases from V and 4 bases from J; junction bases left unmatched: 13. Germline lookup yields CDR1 MGHRA and CDR2 YSYEKL. This CDR3 is built from 17 residues. This CDR3 reads CASSLSFPGQSYNEQFF. Here the CDR3 DNA reads TGCGCCAGCAGCCTCTCATTCCCGGGACAGAGTTACAATGAGCAGTTCTTC.

The chain combines TRBV4-1 with TRBJ1-5, with D possibly matching TRBD1 (5 bases). This CDR3 spans 15 amino acids. Germline-derived CDR1 and CDR2 are MGHRA and YSYEKL. V was trimmed by 0 bases and J by 5 bases, leaving 11 bases between them. The CDR3 region has the DNA TGCGCCAGCAGCCAAGAGAGGCAGGGCGATCAGCCCCAGCATTTT. This encodes CASSQERQGDQPQHF.

This chain joins TRBV19 and TRBJ1-5; a possible D gene is TRBD1 (6 bases). CDR1 is LNHDA, CDR2 SQIVND, per germline (reference sequence). V was clipped by 7 bases and J by 6 bases, with 13 bases between them. The CDR3 runs to 13 residues. This CDR3 is CASTGARGQPQHF. CDR3 nucleotides: TGTGCCAGTACAGGGGCAAGGGGTCAGCCCCAGCATTTT.

The rearrangement links TRBV12-3 or TRBV12-4 to TRBJ2-6; D is unclear. The CDR3 is 13 amino acids. Deletions cut 7 bases from V and 2 bases from J, with 6 bases between. The CDR3 loop reads CASTVAGANVLTF. CDR3 nucleotides: TGTGCCAGCACCGTCGCTGGGGCCAACGTCCTGACTTTC.

V and J are TRBV27 and TRBJ1-1; D gene unclear. Trimming took off 3 bases at V and 0 bases at J, with 8 bases between the two ends. Per the germline V gene, CDR1 is MNHEY and CDR2 is SMNVEV (reference sequence). The CDR3 consists of 14 residues. The CDR3 region has the DNA TGTGCCAGCAGTTTCGGGCAGATGAACACTGAAGCTTTCTTT. Its translation: CASSFGQMNTEAFF.

The rearrangement links TRBV5-6 to TRBJ2-7; no reliable D call. The CDR3 is made up of 15 amino acids. CDR1 is SGHDT and CDR2 is YYEEEE in the germline V gene. V lost 5 bases and J 5 bases, leaving 20 bases between the germline ends. CDR3: CASSYGRRIGDEQYV. In nucleotides, the CDR3 is TGTGCCAGCAGTTACGGGCGGAGAATCGGAGACGAGCAGTACGTC.

This clone turned up a few times. J is TRBJ1-3 and V is TRBV3-1 (or the pseudogene TRBV3-2); tentatively, D is TRBD1 (5 bases). Germline V gives CDR1 LGHDT, CDR2 YNNKEL (reference sequence). Deletions cut 4 bases from V and 0 bases from J, with 13 bases between. The CDR3 is 16 amino acids. CDR3 residues: CASSRVLQVSGNTIYF. The CDR3 DNA sequence: TGTGCCAGCAGCCGGGTTCTACAGGTCTCTGGAAACACCATATATTTT.

The V call is TRBV27, the J call TRBJ2-5, with a weak D call TRBD1 (5 bases). This CDR3 region has 16 residues. Germline loops: CDR1 MNHEY, CDR2 SMNVEV (reference sequence). Trimming took 2 bases from V and 5 from J, leaving 18 bases between them. The CDR3 sequence is CASSLGSGIIRETQYF. DNA of the CDR3: TGTGCCAGCAGTTTAGGGTCAGGGATTATACGGGAGACCCAGTACTTC.

The rearrangement links TRBV6-1 to TRBJ2-7; maybe TRBD2 (6 bases). CDR1 and CDR2 from the germline V gene are MNHNS and SASEGT. The CDR3 is 14 residues long. Trimming shortened V by 3 bases and J by 4 bases, and 13 bases separated the two germline ends. The CDR3 DNA reads TGTGCCAGCAGTGAGAGGGGACTTTCTTACGAGCAGTACGTC. It translates to CASSERGLSYEQYV.

This chain links TRBV14 with TRBJ2-1; no reliable D call. The germline V and J ends were trimmed by 4 bases and 3 bases, with 4 bases remaining between them. The CDR3 contains 12 residues. CDR1 is SGHDN and CDR2 is FVKESK in the germline V gene. CDR3 bases: TGTGCCAGCAGCCCGAACTACAATGAGCAGTTCTTC. Translated: CASSPNYNEQFF.

This chain uses TRBV9 with TRBJ2-1; 11 bases fit TRBD2. Germline loops: CDR1 SGDLS, CDR2 YYNGEE. V trimming: 3 bases; J trimming: 7 bases; junction bases outside the gene matches: 3. The CDR3 totals 14 residues. Here the CDR3 DNA reads TGTGCCAGCAGCGCCGGACTAGCGGGTAATGAGCAGTTCTTC. This sequence encodes CASSAGLAGNEQFF.

The chain joins TRBV9 to TRBJ1-6; tentative D call: TRBD1 (6 bases). CDR3 length equals 17 residues. Deletions cut 1 base from V and 4 bases from J, with 15 bases between. CDR1 is SGDLS, CDR2 YYNGEE, per germline. Written as DNA, the CDR3 is TGTGCCAGCAGCGTACATGAAGGACAGTTATATAATTCACCCCTCCACTTT. Encoded protein: CASSVHEGQLYNSPLHF.

The chain links TRBV7-9 to TRBJ1-2; D is unresolved. CDR1 is SEHNR and CDR2 is FQNEAQ in the germline V gene (reference sequence). Trimming took off 2 bases at V and 6 bases at J, with 16 bases between the two ends. The length of the CDR3 is 15 residues. The CDR3 DNA follows: TGTGCCAGCAGCTTACTAAATCACGGCGGCGATGGCTACACCTTC. Its translation: CASSLLNHGGDGYTF.

J is TRBJ2-3 and V is TRBV4-2, with 7 bases fitting TRBD2. This CDR3 has 15 amino acids. The trim removed 1 base at V and 2 bases at J, leaving 3 bases unmatched. CDR1 is LGHNA, CDR2 YNFKEQ, per germline. The CDR3 here is CASSQGSGTTDTQYF. The CDR3 nucleotides are TGTGCCAGCAGCCAAGGAAGCGGGACCACAGATACGCAGTATTTT.

The chain uses TRBV27 and TRBJ2-3; 12 nucleotides match TRBD2. The CDR3 length is 15 residues. The germline CDR1 and CDR2 sequences are MNHEY and SMNVEV (reference sequence). Unmatched junction bases numbered 8, after V lost 8 bases and J lost 5 bases. The CDR3 nucleotides are TGTGCCAGCGGATCTAGCGGGGGGGCGGAAGATACGCAGTATTTT. This encodes CASGSSGGAEDTQYF.

The V gene is TRBV9, the J gene TRBJ2-3; 9 positions match TRBD1. Germline V gene lookup returns CDR1 SGDLS and CDR2 YYNGEE. Trimming at V came to 0 bases and at J to 3 bases, leaving 2 bases not matched to a gene. This CDR3 has 15 amino acids. The CDR3 bases are TGTGCCAGCAGCGTAGGACAGGGGGGGACAGATACGCAGTATTTT. Translating gives CASSVGQGGTDTQYF.

The V gene is TRBV30, the J gene TRBJ2-7; 8 bases are a match to TRBD2. The V and J ends lost 4 bases and 5 bases, in that order; junction bases with no gene match: 13. Germline V gene data show CDR1 as GTSNPN and CDR2 as SVGIG (reference sequence). The CDR3 is 15 residues long. This CDR3 is CAWKLEREKEDEQYV. The CDR3 DNA sequence: TGTGCCTGGAAGCTGGAGCGGGAGAAGGAGGACGAGCAGTACGTC.

The chain joins TRBV7-8 to TRBJ1-3; the D is unclear. Germline V gene lookup returns CDR1 SGHVS and CDR2 FQNEAQ. CDR3 length equals 16 residues. Deletions cut 4 bases from V and 4 bases from J, with 17 bases between. CDR3 amino acids: CASSSESVVWGNTIYF. CDR3 DNA sequence: TGTGCCAGCAGCTCAGAATCGGTCGTGTGGGGAAACACCATATATTTT.

The chain joins TRBV29-1 to TRBJ2-5; D uncertain. Germline V gives CDR1 SQVTM, CDR2 ANQGSEA. V dropped 0 bases and J dropped 5 bases, with 10 bases sitting between them. This CDR3 has 13 residues. The CDR3 loop is CSVEDRSEETQYF. DNA of the CDR3: TGCAGCGTTGAAGATAGAAGTGAGGAGACCCAGTACTTC.

The V and J genes are TRBV21-1 and TRBJ1-2. TRBV21-1 is assigned pseudogene status. This CDR3 is 14 amino acids long. CDR3 in DNA: TGTGCCAGCAGCAAATTGCCCGACTCTTCTGGCTACACCTTC. This gives the protein CASSKLPDSSGYTF.

There are a few counts of this clone. The gene calls are TRBV4-1 and TRBJ2-3, with 10 positions matching TRBD2. J gave up 8 bases and V 1 base, and 3 bases lay outside the gene matches. The CDR3 extends over 14 amino acids. CDR1 and CDR2 from the germline V gene are MGHRA and YSYEKL. As DNA, the CDR3 is TGCGCCAGCAGCCAAGCCCGGACTAGCGGTACGCAGTATTTT. Encoded protein: CASSQARTSGTQYF.

The chain has TRBV6-5 and TRBJ2-1; D ambiguous. Between the trimmed V and J ends, which lost 5 bases and 5 bases, there was a span of 4 bases. Germline V gene lookup returns CDR1 MNHEY and CDR2 SVGAGI. This CDR3 has 11 amino acids. The CDR3 bases are TGTGCCAGCAGTCGAAACAATGAGCAGTTCTTC. Translation: CASSRNNEQFF.

The rearrangement joins TRBV18 to TRBJ2-5; 12 bases are shared with TRBD2. The CDR3 is 16 residues long. Germline trimming cut 3 bases from V and 4 bases from J; bases unmatched to any gene: 6. Germline assignment: CDR1 KGHSH and CDR2 LQKENI. CDR3 loop: CASSPRTSGGIETQYF. In DNA form, the CDR3 reads TGTGCCAGCTCACCTCGTACTAGCGGGGGGATAGAGACCCAGTACTTC.

This rearrangement joins TRBV20-1 to TRBJ2-7; a weak D match, TRBD1 (6 bases). V was trimmed by 3 bases and J by 6 bases, leaving 21 bases between them. This CDR3 is built from 15 residues. Per germline, CDR1 DFQATT and CDR2 SNEGSKA (reference sequence). CDR3 coding DNA: TGCAGTGCTAGTAGTTCCGGGACATGGACTGGCGAGCAGTACGTC. It encodes CSASSSGTWTGEQYV.

This clone was observed a single time. The chain uses TRBV12-3 or TRBV12-4 and TRBJ1-5; D may be TRBD1 (5 bases). This CDR3 comprises 13 residues. The V and J ends lost 6 bases and 4 bases respectively, with 10 bases between them. The CDR3 spells CASSWRTNQPQHF. CDR3 sequence (DNA): TGTGCCAGCAGCTGGCGGACAAATCAGCCCCAGCATTTT.

This clone was seen a single time. This sequence joins TRBV7-2 and TRBJ2-1; D ambiguous. This CDR3 comprises 15 residues. Between the trimmed V and J ends, which lost 5 bases and 1 base, there was a span of 12 bases. Germline assignment: CDR1 SGHTA and CDR2 FQGNSA. The CDR3 DNA follows: TGTGCCAGCAGCCTCCAGGAACCTTCCTACAATGAGCAGTTCTTC. This translates into CASSLQEPSYNEQFF.

The chain links TRBV3-1 (or the pseudogene TRBV3-2) to TRBJ1-6, with D unresolved. Between the trimmed V and J ends, which lost 4 bases and 6 bases, there was a span of 10 bases. CDR3 length equals 14 residues. Germline lookup yields CDR1 LGHDT and CDR2 YNNKEL (reference sequence). In DNA, the CDR3 is TGTGCCAGCAGCCCGGTGGCGGGTAATTCACCCCTCCACTTT. Translated: CASSPVAGNSPLHF.

The chain couples TRBV7-8 to TRBJ1-1; TRBD1 might be the D (6 bases). V was shortened by 1 base and J by 11 bases, with 11 bases between the two germline ends. There are 12 residues in the CDR3. Germline assignment: CDR1 SGHVS and CDR2 FQNEAQ. CDR3 coding DNA: TGTGCCAGCAGCTTAGGTGGGGGGGCGGCTTTCTTT. Translating gives CASSLGGGAAFF.

This chain joins TRBV19 and TRBJ2-5; 10 positions agree with TRBD2. The CDR3 is 15 residues long. V lost 3 bases and J lost 1; bases outside the gene matches: 2. The germline CDR1 and CDR2 sequences are LNHDA and SQIVND (reference sequence). The CDR3 protein is CASSILAGAQETQYF. CDR3 DNA: TGTGCCAGTAGTATTCTAGCGGGGGCCCAAGAGACCCAGTACTTC.

The chain carries TRBV5-6 and TRBJ1-5, with D tentatively TRBD1 (5 bases). Germline V gene sequence: CDR1 SGHDT, CDR2 YYEEEE. The germline V and J ends were trimmed by 3 bases and 1 base, with 8 bases remaining between them. The CDR3 is 14 residues long. The CDR3 spells CASSSDRSNQPQHF. The CDR3 bases are TGTGCCAGCAGCTCAGACAGAAGCAATCAGCCCCAGCATTTT.